This T cell receptor (beta chain) was sequenced during a study of T-cell reconstitution after alpha-beta-depleted transplantation in children (dated by TCRdb to the mid-2010s). With regard to the full study: T-cell immune reconstitution after TCRalphabeta/CD19-depleted allogeneic hematopoietic cell transplantation in children was quantitatively tracked in the study by means of TCR repertoire profiling.

In the paper's terms, the treatment or condition label means: allogeneic hematopoietic cell transplantation with graft depleted of TCRalphabeta T cells and CD19 B cells. The children who served as transplant recipients had been given grafts of TCRalphabeta/CD19-depleted allogeneic hematopoietic cells. The library relied on PCR. The listed sequencing device is Illumina HiSeq 2500. Molecular barcoding was employed in the preparation of TCR libraries, with unique molecular identifiers being used to normalize TCRbeta repertoire quantification. TCRdb passed the public sequencing reads through fastp at Q25 and MiXCR, retaining productive beta sequences. Every distinct CDR3 protein forms one entry, paired with its most common genes and DNA. For this sample there are 330,000 or so distinct CDR3 sequences; 9.5% to 13% appear just once. The ten largest account for 7.5% of the sample. The junction shows trimming of 6 bases on V and 7 bases on J, and the gene matches do not reach 17 bases of it. The CDR3 has 17 amino acids, counting the end cysteine and phenylalanine. Of the read, only the CDR3 DNA is kept; its 51 bases are in frame from base 1. CDR1 and CDR2 were assigned from the germline V gene as MDHEN and SYDVKM.

Comment on this clonotype: It has no known antigen specificity. Per-nucleotide qualities are absent, and no much larger clonotype sits a single base away.

General findings and caveats noted by the study authors: In some patients, the high TCRbeta diversity seen at day 60 was put down to recipient T cells and intrathymic progenitors that had survived conditioning. Apparently early alphabetaT-cell count recovery about two months after transplant reportedly relied on only several hundred rapidly expanded clones derived from non-depleted graft cells. Over subsequent months, a decline in hyperexpanded clone frequencies was noted, and after one year, T-cell counts and TCRbeta diversity were mostly ascribed to newly produced T cells.

Rearrangement joined TRBV28 to TRBJ2-1; TRBD1 lines up with 8 middle nucleotides. The source was PBMCs, collected before TCRalphabeta/CD19-depleted stem cell transplant. The TCR was taken from a boy younger than two with acute myeloid leukemia, due to receive a stem cell transplant. CDR3 protein: CASSHFSWTGLRNEQFF. The DNA reads as follows: TGTGCCAGCAGCCATTTCAGTTGGACAGGGCTACGGAATGAGCAGTTCTTC.